The 13 T cell receptor beta chains presented below share a single source sample, sequenced in a study of blood T cell repertoires in COVID-19. This table comes from immunoSEQ multiplex PCR, and its TCRdb copy is limited to in-frame clones, with some not included. The sample shows roughly 80,000 clones, around four fifths of them seen only once. The sample taken for sequencing was peripheral blood. Every receptor here comes from a human donor in a cohort sampled during active COVID-19.

The gene calls are TRBV2 and TRBJ2-3; 9 nucleotides align to TRBD1. The CDR3 is made up of 16 amino acids. Unmatched junction bases numbered 5, after V lost 1 base and J lost 3 bases. CDR1 is SNHLY, CDR2 FYNNEI, per germline. The CDR3 coding sequence is TGTGCCAGCAGTGAAGGGGACAGGGCTTATACAGATACGCAGTATTTT. Translated: CASSEGDRAYTDTQYF.

The chain joins TRBV19 to TRBJ1-1; 10 nucleotides line up with TRBD1. V lost 6 bases to trimming and J lost 3 bases; unmatched junction nucleotides: 7. The CDR3 extends over 15 amino acids. Germline CDR1 and CDR2: LNHDA and SQIVND (reference sequence). CDR3 protein: CASRGTGAADTEAFF. In nucleotides, the CDR3 is TGTGCCAGTAGAGGGACAGGGGCTGCGGACACTGAAGCTTTCTTT.

V is TRBV2 and J is TRBJ1-5; D perhaps matches TRBD1 (6 bases). V was cut by 5 bases and J by 4 bases, with 18 bases left in between. The germline gives CDR1 SNHLY, CDR2 FYNNEI. The CDR3 consists of 16 residues. This CDR3 is CASSILGGRENQPQHF. CDR3 sequence (DNA): TGTGCCAGCAGTATCCTAGGGGGTCGTGAGAATCAGCCCCAGCATTTT.

This clone was detected once. The chain carries TRBV5-8 and TRBJ2-7; 12 bases are a match to TRBD1. Germline V gene sequence: CDR1 SGHTS, CDR2 YDEGEE. The V gene end was trimmed by 3 bases and the J gene end by 5 bases; junction bases not matched to a gene: 6. There are 15 residues in the CDR3. The CDR3 sequence is CASSYPGTGGHEQYF. In nucleotides, the CDR3 is TGTGCCAGCAGCTACCCCGGGACAGGGGGCCACGAGCAGTACTTC.

The chain links TRBV5-6 to TRBJ2-2; unclear D gene. Trimming shortened V by 6 bases and J by 1 base, and 13 bases separated the two germline ends. The germline V gene has CDR1 SGHDT and CDR2 YYEEEE. The CDR3 covers 15 residues. CDR3: CASKLHSGNTGELFF. Written as DNA, the CDR3 is TGTGCCAGCAAACTTCACAGTGGGAACACCGGGGAGCTGTTTTTT.

The genes are TRBV7-8 and TRBJ2-7, with a weak D call TRBD1 (5 bases). This CDR3 has 13 residues. The V gene lost 4 bases and the J gene lost 12 bases, with 19 bases spanning the gap. The germline V gene has CDR1 SGHVS and CDR2 FQNEAQ. The CDR3 DNA is TGTGCCAGCAGCTCCACCGCCCGACAGAAACTGTACTTC. This codes for CASSSTARQKLYF.

This chain uses TRBV18 with TRBJ1-2; 8 nucleotides agree with TRBD1. The CDR3 runs to 16 residues. The germline gives CDR1 KGHSH, CDR2 LQKENI. Trimming cost V 5 bases and J 3 bases; bases outside gene matches: 11. The CDR3 DNA is TGTGCCAGCTCATCATCGACGACAGGGGACCACTATGGCTACACCTTC. This sequence encodes CASSSSTTGDHYGYTF.

The rearrangement links TRBV2 to TRBJ1-6; no clear D. Germline CDR1 reads SNHLY; CDR2 reads FYNNEI. CDR3 length equals 12 residues. V lost 7 bases and J 1 base, leaving 2 bases between the germline ends. The CDR3 sequence: CASTSYNSPLHF. CDR3 DNA: TGTGCCAGCACTTCCTATAATTCACCCCTCCACTTT.

V gene TRBV5-1 combines with J gene TRBJ2-3; 11 bases align to TRBD2. The V gene end was trimmed by 4 bases and the J gene end by 0 bases; junction bases not matched to a gene: 4. CDR1 and CDR2 (germline): SGHRS, YFSETQ. The CDR3 runs to 16 residues. The CDR3 is CASSPGLAASTDTQYF. CDR3 DNA: TGCGCCAGCAGCCCGGGACTAGCGGCTAGCACAGATACGCAGTATTTT.

The J gene is TRBJ2-7, the V gene TRBV9, with D possibly being TRBD2 (7 bases). The CDR3 totals 15 residues. The V and J ends lost 4 bases and 2 bases respectively, with 16 bases between them. Germline CDR1 and CDR2: SGDLS and YYNGEE. In nucleotides, the CDR3 is TGTGCCAGCAGCCCCCAGGCGGGGGCTCCCTACGAGCAGTACTTC. This codes for CASSPQAGAPYEQYF.

The V and J genes are TRBV7-2 and TRBJ1-1; D ambiguous. Trimming shortened V by 5 bases and J by 5 bases, and 18 bases separated the two germline ends. CDR3 length: 15 amino acids. Per germline, CDR1 SGHTA and CDR2 FQGNSA. CDR3 region: CASSPFAGSNTEAFF. The DNA of the CDR3 is TGTGCCAGCAGCCCGTTTGCGGGGAGTAATACTGAAGCTTTCTTT.

The DNA for the CDR3 is TGTGCCAGTAGTTCCTTAGTCAGCAATCAGCCCCAGCATTTT. Translation gives CASSSLVSNQPQHF. The J gene is TRBJ1-5, the V gene TRBV19; D gene uncertain. Trimming took 5 bases from V and 1 from J, leaving 9 bases between them. The CDR3 spans 14 residues. Germline CDR1 reads LNHDA; CDR2 reads SQIVND (reference sequence).

V is TRBV6-5 and J is TRBJ1-2; D is uncertain. The ends were cut back, 7 bases at V and 2 bases at J, with 17 bases in the middle. The CDR3 is 15 residues long. The germline V gene encodes CDR1 MNHEY and CDR2 SVGAGI. Here the CDR3 reads CASKDQPGSNYGYTF. The CDR3 DNA reads TGTGCCAGCAAAGACCAACCGGGATCGAACTATGGCTACACCTTC.